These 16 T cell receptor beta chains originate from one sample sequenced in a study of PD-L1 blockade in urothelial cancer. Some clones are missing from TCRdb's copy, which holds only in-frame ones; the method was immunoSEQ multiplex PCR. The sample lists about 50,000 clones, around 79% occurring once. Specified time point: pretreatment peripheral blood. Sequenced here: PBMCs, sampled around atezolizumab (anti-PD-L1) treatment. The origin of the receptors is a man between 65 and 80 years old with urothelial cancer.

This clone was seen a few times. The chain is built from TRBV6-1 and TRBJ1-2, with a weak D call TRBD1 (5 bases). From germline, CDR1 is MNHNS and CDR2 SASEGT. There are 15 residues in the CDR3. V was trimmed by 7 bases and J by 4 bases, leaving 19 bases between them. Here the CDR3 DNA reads TGTGCCAGCACCCTCTCTTCACAGGCCCCCTATGGCTACACCTTC. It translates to CASTLSSQAPYGYTF.

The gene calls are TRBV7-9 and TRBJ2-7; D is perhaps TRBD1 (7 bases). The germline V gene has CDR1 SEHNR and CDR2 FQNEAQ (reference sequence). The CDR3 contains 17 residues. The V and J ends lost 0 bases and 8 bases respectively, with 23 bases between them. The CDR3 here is CASSLAVTGVGGVKQYF. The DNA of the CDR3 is TGTGCCAGCAGCTTAGCGGTCACAGGGGTTGGAGGGGTGAAGCAGTACTTC.

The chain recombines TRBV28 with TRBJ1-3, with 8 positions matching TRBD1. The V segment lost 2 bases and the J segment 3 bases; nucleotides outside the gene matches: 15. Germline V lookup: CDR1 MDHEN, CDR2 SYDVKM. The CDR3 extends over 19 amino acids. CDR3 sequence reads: CASSLIPLLTGEGGNTIYF. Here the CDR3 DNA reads TGTGCCAGCAGTTTAATCCCTTTATTGACAGGGGAAGGTGGAAACACCATATATTTT.

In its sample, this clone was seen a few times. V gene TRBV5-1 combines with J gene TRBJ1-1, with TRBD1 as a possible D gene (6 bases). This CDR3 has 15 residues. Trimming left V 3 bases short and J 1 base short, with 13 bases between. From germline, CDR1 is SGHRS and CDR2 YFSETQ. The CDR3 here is CASSWQGYGNTEAFF. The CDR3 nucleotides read TGCGCCAGCAGCTGGCAGGGGTACGGGAACACTGAAGCTTTCTTT.

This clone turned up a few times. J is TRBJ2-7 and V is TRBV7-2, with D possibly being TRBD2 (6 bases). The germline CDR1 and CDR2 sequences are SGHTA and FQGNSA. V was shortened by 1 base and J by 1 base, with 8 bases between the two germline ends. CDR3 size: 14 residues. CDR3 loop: CASSLGLVSYEQYF. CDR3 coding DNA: TGTGCCAGCAGCTTAGGACTAGTTTCCTACGAGCAGTACTTC.

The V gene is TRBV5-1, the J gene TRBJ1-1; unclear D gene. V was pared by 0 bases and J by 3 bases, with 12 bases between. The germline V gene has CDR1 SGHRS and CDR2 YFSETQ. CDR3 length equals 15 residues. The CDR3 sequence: CASSLAGGLDTEAFF. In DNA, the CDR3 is TGCGCCAGCAGCTTGGCTGGAGGGTTGGACACTGAAGCTTTCTTT.

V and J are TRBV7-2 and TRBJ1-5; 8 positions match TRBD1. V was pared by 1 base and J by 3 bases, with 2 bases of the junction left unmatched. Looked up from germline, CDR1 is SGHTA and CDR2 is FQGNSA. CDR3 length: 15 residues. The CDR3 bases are TGTGCCAGCAGCTTAGTGCAGGGGGCCAATCAGCCCCAGCATTTT. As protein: CASSLVQGANQPQHF.

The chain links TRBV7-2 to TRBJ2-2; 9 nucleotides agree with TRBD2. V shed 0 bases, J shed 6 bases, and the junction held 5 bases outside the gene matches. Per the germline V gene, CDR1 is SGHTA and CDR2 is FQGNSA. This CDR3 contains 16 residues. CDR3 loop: CASSLAGGGAPGELFF. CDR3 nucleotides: TGTGCCAGCAGCTTAGCGGGCGGGGGGGCGCCCGGGGAGCTGTTTTTT.

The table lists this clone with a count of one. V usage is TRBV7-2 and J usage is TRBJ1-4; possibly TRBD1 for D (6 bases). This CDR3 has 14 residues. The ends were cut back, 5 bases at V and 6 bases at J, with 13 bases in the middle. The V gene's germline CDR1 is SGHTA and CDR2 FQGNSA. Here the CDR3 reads CASSLGTSHEKLFF. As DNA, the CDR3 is TGTGCCAGCAGCCTCGGGACATCACATGAAAAACTGTTTTTT.

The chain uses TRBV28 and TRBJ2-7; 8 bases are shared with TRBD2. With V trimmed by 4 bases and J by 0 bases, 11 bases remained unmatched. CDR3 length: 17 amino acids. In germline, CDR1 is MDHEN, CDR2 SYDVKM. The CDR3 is CASSSASGLYLSYEQYF. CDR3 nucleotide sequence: TGTGCCAGCAGTTCAGCTAGCGGGCTATACCTCTCCTACGAGCAGTACTTC.

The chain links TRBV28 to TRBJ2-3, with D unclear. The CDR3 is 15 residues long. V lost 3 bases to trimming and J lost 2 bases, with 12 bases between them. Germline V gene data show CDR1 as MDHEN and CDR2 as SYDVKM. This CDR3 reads CASSFRPSATDTQYF. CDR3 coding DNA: TGTGCCAGCAGTTTCAGGCCATCAGCCACAGATACGCAGTATTTT.

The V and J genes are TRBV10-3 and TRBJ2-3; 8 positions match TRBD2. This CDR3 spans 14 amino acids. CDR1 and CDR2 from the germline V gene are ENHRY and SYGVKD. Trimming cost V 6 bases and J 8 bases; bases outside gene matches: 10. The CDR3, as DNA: TGTGCCATCAGAGGAGCGGGAGACGGCATTACGCAGTATTTT. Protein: CAIRGAGDGITQYF.

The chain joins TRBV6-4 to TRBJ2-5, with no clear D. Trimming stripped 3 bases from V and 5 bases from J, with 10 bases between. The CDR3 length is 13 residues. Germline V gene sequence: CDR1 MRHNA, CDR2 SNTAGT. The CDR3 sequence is CASSENLGETQYF. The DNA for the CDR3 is TGTGCCAGCAGTGAAAACCTCGGGGAGACCCAGTACTTC.

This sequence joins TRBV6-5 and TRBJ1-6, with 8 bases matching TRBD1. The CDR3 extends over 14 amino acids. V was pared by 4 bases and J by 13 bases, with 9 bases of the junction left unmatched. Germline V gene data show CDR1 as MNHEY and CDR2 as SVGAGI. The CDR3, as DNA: TGTGCCAGCAGTTTATGGACAGGGAAAAGGCCCCTCCACTTT. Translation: CASSLWTGKRPLHF.

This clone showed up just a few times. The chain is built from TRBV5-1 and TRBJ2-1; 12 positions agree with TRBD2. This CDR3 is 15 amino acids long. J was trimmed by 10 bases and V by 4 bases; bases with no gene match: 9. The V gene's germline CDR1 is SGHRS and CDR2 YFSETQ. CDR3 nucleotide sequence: TGCGCCAGCAGCAGTACTAGCGGGGGGATTGCCGAGCAGTTCTTC. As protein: CASSSTSGGIAEQFF.

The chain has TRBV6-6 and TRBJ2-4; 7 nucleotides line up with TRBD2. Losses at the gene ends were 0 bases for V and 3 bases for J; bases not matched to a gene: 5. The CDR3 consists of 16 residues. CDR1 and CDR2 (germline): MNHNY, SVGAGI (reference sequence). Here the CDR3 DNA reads TGTGCCAGCAGTTACTCGACTGGGGGGGACAAAAACATTCAGTACTTC. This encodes CASSYSTGGDKNIQYF.